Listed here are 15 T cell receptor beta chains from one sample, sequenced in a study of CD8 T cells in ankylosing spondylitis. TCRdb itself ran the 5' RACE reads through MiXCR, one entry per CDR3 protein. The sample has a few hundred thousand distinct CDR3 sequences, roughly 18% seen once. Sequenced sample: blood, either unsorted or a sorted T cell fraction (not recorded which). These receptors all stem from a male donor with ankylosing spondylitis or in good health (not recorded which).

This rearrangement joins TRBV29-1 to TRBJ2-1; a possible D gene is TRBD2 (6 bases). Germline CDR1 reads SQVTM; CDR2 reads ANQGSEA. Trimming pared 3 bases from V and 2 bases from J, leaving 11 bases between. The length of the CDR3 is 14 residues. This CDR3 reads CSVDREVPYNEQFF. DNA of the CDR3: TGCAGCGTTGATAGGGAGGTTCCCTACAATGAGCAGTTCTTC.

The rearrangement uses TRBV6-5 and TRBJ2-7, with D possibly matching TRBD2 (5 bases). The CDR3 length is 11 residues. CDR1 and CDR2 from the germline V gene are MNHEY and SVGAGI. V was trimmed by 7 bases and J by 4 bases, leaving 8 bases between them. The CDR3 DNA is TGTGCCAGCACGACGGGGTACGAGCAGTACTTC. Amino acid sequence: CASTTGYEQYF.

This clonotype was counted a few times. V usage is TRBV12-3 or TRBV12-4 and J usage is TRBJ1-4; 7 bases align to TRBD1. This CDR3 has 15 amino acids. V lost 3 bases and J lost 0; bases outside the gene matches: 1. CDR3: CASSFQGATNEKLFF. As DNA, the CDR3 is TGTGCCAGCAGTTTCCAGGGGGCAACTAATGAAAAACTGTTTTTT.

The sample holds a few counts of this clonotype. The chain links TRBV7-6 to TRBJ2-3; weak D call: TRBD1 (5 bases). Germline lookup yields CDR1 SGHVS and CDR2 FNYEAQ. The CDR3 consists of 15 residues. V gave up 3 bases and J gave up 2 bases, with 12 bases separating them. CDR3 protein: CASSFPDSNTDTQYF. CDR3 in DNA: TGTGCCAGCAGCTTCCCCGACAGCAACACAGATACGCAGTATTTT.

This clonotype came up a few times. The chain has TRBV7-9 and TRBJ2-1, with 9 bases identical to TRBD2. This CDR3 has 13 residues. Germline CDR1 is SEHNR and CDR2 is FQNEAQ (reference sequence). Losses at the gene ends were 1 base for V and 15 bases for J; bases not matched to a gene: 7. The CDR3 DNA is TGTGCCAGCAGCTTAGTGTGGTTAGCGGGAGCGTTCTTC. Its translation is CASSLVWLAGAFF.

The DNA of the CDR3 is TGTGCCAGCAGTATACCAGCGGGACACTACAATGAGCAGTTCTTC. This encodes CASSIPAGHYNEQFF. V and J are TRBV6-5 and TRBJ2-1; weak D call: TRBD2 (7 bases). Trimming shortened V by 5 bases and J by 3 bases, and 14 bases separated the two germline ends. Germline loops: CDR1 MNHEY, CDR2 SVGAGI. The CDR3 runs 15 residues.

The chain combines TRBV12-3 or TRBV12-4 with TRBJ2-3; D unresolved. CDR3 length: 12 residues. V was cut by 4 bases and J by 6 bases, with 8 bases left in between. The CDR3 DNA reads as TGTGCCAGCAGTTCCGCTGGGGATACGCAGTATTTT. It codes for CASSSAGDTQYF.

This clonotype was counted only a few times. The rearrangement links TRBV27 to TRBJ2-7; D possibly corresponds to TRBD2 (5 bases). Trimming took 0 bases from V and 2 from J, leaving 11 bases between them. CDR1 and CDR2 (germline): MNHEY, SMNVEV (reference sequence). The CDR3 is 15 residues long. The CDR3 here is CASSLSPTNPYEQYF. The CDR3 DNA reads TGTGCCAGCAGTTTATCACCGACTAACCCCTACGAGCAGTACTTC.

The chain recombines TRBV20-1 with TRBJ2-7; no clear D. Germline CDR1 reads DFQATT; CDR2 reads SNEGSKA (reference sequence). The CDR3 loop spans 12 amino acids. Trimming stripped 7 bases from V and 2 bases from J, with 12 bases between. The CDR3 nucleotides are TGCAGTGGAGTTTACGGTCCCTACGAGCAGTACTTC. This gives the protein CSGVYGPYEQYF.

CDR3 nucleotide sequence: TGTGCCAGCAGGCCCAAGCGGGGACCCTCCTACGAGCAGTACTTC. Translating gives CASRPKRGPSYEQYF. V and J are TRBV25-1 and TRBJ2-7; 7 bases agree with TRBD2. CDR1 is MGHDK, CDR2 SYGVNS, per germline. The CDR3 contains 15 residues. V shed 6 bases and J 0 bases; nucleotides not matched to a gene: 8.

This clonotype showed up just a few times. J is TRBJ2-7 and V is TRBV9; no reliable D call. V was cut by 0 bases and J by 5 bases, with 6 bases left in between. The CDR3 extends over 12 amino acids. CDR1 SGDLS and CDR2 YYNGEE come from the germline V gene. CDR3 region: CASSVGFHEQYF. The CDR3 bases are TGTGCCAGCAGCGTAGGGTTCCACGAGCAGTACTTC.

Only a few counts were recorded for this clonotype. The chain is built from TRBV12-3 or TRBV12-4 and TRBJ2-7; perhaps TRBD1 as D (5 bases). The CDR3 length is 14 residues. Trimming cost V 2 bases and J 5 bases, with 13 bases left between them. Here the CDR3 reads CASSLIKGKNEQYF. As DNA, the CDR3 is TGTGCCAGCAGTTTAATAAAGGGGAAAAACGAGCAGTACTTC.

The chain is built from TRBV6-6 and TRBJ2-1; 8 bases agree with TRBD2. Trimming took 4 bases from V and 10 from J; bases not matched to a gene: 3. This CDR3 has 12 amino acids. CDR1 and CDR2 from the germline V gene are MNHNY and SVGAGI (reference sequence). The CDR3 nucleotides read TGTGCCAGCAGTTTTAGCGGGAAAGAGCAGTTCTTC. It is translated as CASSFSGKEQFF.

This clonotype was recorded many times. The chain's CDR3 is CATSDHGQGPYNEQFF. As DNA, the CDR3 is TGTGCCACCAGTGACCACGGACAGGGACCCTACAATGAGCAGTTCTTC. This chain connects TRBV24-1 to TRBJ2-1; 8 bases are a match to TRBD1. CDR3 length: 16 residues. CDR1 and CDR2 from the germline V gene are KGHDR and SFDVKD. V lost 4 bases, J lost 2 bases, and 6 bases stayed unmatched.

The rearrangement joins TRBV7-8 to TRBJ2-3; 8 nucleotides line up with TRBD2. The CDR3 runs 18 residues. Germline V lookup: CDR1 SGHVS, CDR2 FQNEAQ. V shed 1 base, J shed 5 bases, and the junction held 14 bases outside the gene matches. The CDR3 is CASSLEGRQAGDIDTQYF. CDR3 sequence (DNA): TGTGCCAGCAGCTTAGAGGGCCGGCAAGCGGGAGACATAGATACGCAGTATTTT.